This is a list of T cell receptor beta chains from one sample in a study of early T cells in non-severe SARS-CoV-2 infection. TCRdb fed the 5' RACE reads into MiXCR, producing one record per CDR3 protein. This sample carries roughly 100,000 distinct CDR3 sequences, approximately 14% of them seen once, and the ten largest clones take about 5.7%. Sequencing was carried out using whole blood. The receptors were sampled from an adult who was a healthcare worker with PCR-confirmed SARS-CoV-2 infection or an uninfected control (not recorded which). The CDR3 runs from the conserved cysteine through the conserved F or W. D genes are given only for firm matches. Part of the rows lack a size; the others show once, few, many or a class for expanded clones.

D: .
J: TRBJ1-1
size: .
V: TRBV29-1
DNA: TGCAGCGTTGCGGGGGGGCGCCCGGGCCCTGAAGCTTTCTTT
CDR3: CSVAGGRPGPEAFF

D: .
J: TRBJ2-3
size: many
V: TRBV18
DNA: TGTGCCAGCTCGCCACCCGCATCAGGGGCCGCGGGTACGCAGTATTTT
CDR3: CASSPPASGAAGTQYF

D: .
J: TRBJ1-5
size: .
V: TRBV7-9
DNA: TGTGCCAGCAGCTTCAGGGATCAGCCCCAGCATTTT
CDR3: CASSFRDQPQHF

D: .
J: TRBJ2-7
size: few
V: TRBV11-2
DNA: TGTGCCAGCAGCACTGGAGAGGGGGTCGAGCAGTACTTC
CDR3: CASSTGEGVEQYF

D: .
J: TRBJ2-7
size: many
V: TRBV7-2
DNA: TGTGCCAGCAGCTTAGCGGGGGCCTACGAGCAGTACTTC
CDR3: CASSLAGAYEQYF

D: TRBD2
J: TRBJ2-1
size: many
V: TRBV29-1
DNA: TGCAGCGTCGCTAGCGGGAGGCCCTACAATGAGCAGTTCTTC
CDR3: CSVASGRPYNEQFF

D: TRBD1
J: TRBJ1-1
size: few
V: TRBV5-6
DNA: TGTGCCAGCAGCTTGGGTCAGGGGGCAGGCACTGAAGCTTTCTTT
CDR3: CASSLGQGAGTEAFF

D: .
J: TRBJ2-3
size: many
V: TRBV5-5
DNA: TGTGCCAGCAGCTTGGCCAGCAAGTTCACAGATACGCAGTATTTT
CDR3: CASSLASKFTDTQYF

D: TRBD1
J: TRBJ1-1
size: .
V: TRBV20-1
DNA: TGCAGTGCTAGACTCATCCGGACAGGGGGGGAGAACACTGAAGCTTTCTTT
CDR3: CSARLIRTGGENTEAFF

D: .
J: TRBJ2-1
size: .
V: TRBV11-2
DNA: TGTGCCAGCAGCTTAGGTAGTGTTTGGAGGGATGAGCAGTTCTTC
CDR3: CASSLGSVWRDEQFF

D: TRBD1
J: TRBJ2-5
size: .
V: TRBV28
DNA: TGTGCCAGCAGTCCCGCCTCGACAGGGGGAGAGACCCAGTACTTC
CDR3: CASSPASTGGETQYF

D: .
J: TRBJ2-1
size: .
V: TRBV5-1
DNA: TGCGCCAGCAGCTTGGCAGCGGGTCACTTGAATGAGCAGTTCTTC
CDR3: CASSLAAGHLNEQFF

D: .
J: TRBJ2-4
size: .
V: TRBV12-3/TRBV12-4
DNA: TGTGCCAGCAGTACCATCCTGGCCCCCCACTACTTC
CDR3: CASSTILAPHYF

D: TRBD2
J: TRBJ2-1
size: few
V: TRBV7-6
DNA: TGTGCCAGCAGCTTAGAGTCCAGCGGGAGAAAGCAGTTCTTC
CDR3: CASSLESSGRKQFF

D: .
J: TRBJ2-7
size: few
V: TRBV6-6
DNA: TGTGCCAGCAGTTACCCAGACAAATACGAGCAGTACTTC
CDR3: CASSYPDKYEQYF

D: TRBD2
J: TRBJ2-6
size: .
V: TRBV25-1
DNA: TGTGCCAGCAGTCCGACTAGCGGGAGCTCCGGGGCCAACGTCCTGACTTTC
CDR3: CASSPTSGSSGANVLTF

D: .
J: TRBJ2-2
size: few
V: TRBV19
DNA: TGTGCCAGTACCCAGGCAGGGGGGACCGGGGAGCTGTTTTTT
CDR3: CASTQAGGTGELFF

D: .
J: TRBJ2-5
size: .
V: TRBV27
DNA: TGTGCCAGCGGTCTATACAGGGAGACCCAGTACTTC
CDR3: CASGLYRETQYF

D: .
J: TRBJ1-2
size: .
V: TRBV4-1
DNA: TGCGCCAGCAGCCATGGAACGCTCAGGGGAGGCTATGGCTACACCTTC
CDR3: CASSHGTLRGGYGYTF

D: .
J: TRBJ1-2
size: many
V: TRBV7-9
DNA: TGTGCCAGCAGCTTAGTAGGGGATGGCTACACCTTC
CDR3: CASSLVGDGYTF

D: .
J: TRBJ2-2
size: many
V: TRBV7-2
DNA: .
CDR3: CASSLGGLAGNPTPGSCFF

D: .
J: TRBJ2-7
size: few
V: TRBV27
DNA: TGTGCCAGCAGTTCGGATTTTGGGGAGCAGTACTTC
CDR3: CASSSDFGEQYF

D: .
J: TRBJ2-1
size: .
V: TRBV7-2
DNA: TGTGCCAGCAGCCCCGTTCCTCTGCGGGCTGAGCAGTTCTTC
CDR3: CASSPVPLRAEQFF

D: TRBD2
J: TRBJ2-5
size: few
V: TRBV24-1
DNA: TGTGCCACCAGTGACCCACTAGCGGGAGTCAGAGAGACCCAGTACTTC
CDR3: CATSDPLAGVRETQYF

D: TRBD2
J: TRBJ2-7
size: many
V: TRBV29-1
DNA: TGCAGCGTTGAAAAGGGACTAGCGGGGGGCGAGCAGTACTTC
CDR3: CSVEKGLAGGEQYF

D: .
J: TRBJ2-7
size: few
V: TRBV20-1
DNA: TGCAGTGCTAAACCACGGGACAACGACTACGAGCAGTACTTC
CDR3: CSAKPRDNDYEQYF

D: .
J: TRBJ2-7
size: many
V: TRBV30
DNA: TGTGCCTGGAGCCAATCAGCGGGTGTCTACGAGCAGTACTTC
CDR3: CAWSQSAGVYEQYF

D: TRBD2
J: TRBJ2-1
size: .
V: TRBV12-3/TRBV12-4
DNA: TGTGCCAGCAGCCCACCTAACGGGAGGCTCCACAATGAGCAGTTCTTC
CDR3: CASSPPNGRLHNEQFF

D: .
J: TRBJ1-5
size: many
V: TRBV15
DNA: TGTGCCACCGCGCAGGATAGCAATCAGCCCCAGCATTTT
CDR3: CATAQDSNQPQHF

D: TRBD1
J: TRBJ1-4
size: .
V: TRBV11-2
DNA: TGTGCCAGCAGCTTAGATCTATGGGACAGGGGAGGCGAAAAACTGTTTTTT
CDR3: CASSLDLWDRGGEKLFF

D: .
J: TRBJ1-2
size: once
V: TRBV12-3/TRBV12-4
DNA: TGTGCCAGCAGCATACAAACCTATGGCTACACCTTC
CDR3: CASSIQTYGYTF

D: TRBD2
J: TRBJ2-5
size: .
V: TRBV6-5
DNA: TGTGCCAGCAGTCCTTATGGCGGGAGGTATCAAGAGACCCAGTACTTC
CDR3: CASSPYGGRYQETQYF

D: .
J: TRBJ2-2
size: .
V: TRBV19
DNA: TGTGCCAGTAGTAAGGGCCTGCCCACCGGTGTTAAAGGGGAGCTGTTTTTT
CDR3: CASSKGLPTGVKGELFF

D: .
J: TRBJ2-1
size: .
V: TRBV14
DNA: TGTGCCAGCAGCCCGATTGCGGAGGAGTCCTACAATGAGCAGTTCTTC
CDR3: CASSPIAEESYNEQFF

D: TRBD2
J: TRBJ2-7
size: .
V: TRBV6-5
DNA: TGTGCCAGCAGTTACCGATATACCGGGACTAGCGGCAGGAGTCTGTACTTC
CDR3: CASSYRYTGTSGRSLYF

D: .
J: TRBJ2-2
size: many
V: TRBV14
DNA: TGTGCCAGCGCGTTTGGACTTAACACCGGGGAGCTGTTTTTT
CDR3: CASAFGLNTGELFF

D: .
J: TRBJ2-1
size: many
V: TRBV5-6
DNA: TGTGCCAGCAGCTTTGACTACCACCCTAACAATGAGCAGTTCTTC
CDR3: CASSFDYHPNNEQFF

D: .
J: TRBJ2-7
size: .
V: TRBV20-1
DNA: TGCAGTGCCACTAGGGACTCCACCTACGAGCAGTACTTC
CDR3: CSATRDSTYEQYF

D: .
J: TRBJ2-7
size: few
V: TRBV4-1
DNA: TGCGCCAGCAGCCAAATGGACGGACAAAGCTACGAGCAGTACTTC
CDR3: CASSQMDGQSYEQYF

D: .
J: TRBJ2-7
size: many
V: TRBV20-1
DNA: TGCAGTGCTCCAACACCTACCTACGAGCAGTACTTC
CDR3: CSAPTPTYEQYF

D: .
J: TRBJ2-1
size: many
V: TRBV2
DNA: TGTGCCAGCAGTGTAATTCGGAGCTCCTACAATGAGCAGTTCTTC
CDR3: CASSVIRSSYNEQFF

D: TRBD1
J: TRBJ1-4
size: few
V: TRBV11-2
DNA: TGTGCCAGCAGCTTTGGACGGGGACAGCAAAGAGTGGGAGACCCAACTAATGAAAAACTGTTTTTT
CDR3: CASSFGRGQQRVGDPTNEKLFF

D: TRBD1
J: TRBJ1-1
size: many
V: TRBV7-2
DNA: TGTGCCAGCAGCCAACAAACAGGGGGCATCACTGAAGCTTTCTTT
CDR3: CASSQQTGGITEAFF

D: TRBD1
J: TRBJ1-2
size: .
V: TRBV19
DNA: TGTGCCAGTAGTCCCAACAGACAGGGGAATGGCTACACCTTC
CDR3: CASSPNRQGNGYTF

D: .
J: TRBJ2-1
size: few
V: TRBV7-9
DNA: TGTGCCAGCAGCTCTGGACAGAAGCAGTTCTTC
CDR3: CASSSGQKQFF

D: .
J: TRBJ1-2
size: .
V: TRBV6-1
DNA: TGTGCCAGCAGGGAACAGGGCGACTATGGCTACACCTTC
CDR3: CASREQGDYGYTF

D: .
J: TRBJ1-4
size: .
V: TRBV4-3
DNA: TGCGCCAGCAGCCAAGGGCAGGGGAATGAAAAACTGTTTTTT
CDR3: CASSQGQGNEKLFF

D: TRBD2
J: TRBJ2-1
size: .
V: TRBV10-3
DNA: TGTGCCATCACGAGCGGGACGAACAATGAGCAGTTCTTC
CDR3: CAITSGTNNEQFF

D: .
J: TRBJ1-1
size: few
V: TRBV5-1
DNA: TGCGCCAGCAGCTTCCAGGACCCCTCGAACACTGAAGCTTTCTTT
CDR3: CASSFQDPSNTEAFF

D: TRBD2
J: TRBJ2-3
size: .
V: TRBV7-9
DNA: TGTGCCAGCAGCAGAGCGGGAAGCACAGATACGCAGTATTTT
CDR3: CASSRAGSTDTQYF

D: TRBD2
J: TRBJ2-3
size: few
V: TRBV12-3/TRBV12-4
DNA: TGTGCCAGCAGAGGGCTAGCGGGATTCACAGATACGCAGTATTTT
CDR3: CASRGLAGFTDTQYF

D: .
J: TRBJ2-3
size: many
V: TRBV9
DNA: TGTGCCAGCAGCGTAAGGGTAGAGACTGCTGGCACAGATACGCAGTATTTT
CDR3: CASSVRVETAGTDTQYF

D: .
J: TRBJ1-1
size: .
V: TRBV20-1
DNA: TGCAGTGCTAGATCACGGGGATGGCGAGACACTGAAGCTTTCTTT
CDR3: CSARSRGWRDTEAFF

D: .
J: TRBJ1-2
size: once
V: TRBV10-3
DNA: TGTGCCATCAGTGAGACCCTTGATGGCTACACCTTC
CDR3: CAISETLDGYTF

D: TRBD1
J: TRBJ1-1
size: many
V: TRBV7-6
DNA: TGTGCCAGCAGAGATACAGGGGTCAACACTGAAGCTTTCTTT
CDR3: CASRDTGVNTEAFF

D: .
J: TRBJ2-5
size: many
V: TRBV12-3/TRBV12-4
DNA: TGTGCCAGCAGTTTACGGGGCGGCCAAGAGACCCAGTACTTC
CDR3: CASSLRGGQETQYF

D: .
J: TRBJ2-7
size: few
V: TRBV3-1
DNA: TGTGCCAGCAGCCAACCTCCTATCTACGAGCAGTACTTC
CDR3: CASSQPPIYEQYF

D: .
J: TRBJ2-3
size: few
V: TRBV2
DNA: TGTGCCAGACGCCCGGGCCATACTACCCTCCCTTCCTTTCATACGCAGTATTTT
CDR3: CARRPGHTTLPSFHTQYF

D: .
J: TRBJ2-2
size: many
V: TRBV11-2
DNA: TGTGCCAGCAGCTTATTAGGCAAGCGGGACACCGGGGAGCTGTTTTTT
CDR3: CASSLLGKRDTGELFF

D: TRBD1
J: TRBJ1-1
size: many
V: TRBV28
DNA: TGTGCCAGCAGTTTCGCTTACAGGGGCCGGACGAACACTGAAGCTTTCTTT
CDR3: CASSFAYRGRTNTEAFF